Presented here are 25 T cell receptor beta chains from one specimen sequenced in a study of shared clonotypes between healthy human individuals. Clones were sequenced by immunoSEQ multiplex PCR, and TCRdb holds only the in-frame ones, with some missing. The table has nearly 750,000 clones, over 55% seen once. Material: memory CD4+ T cells sorted from blood. Subset defined: CD45RA-negative fraction. The receptors derive from a woman in her twenties or thirties in good health.

This clone came up many times. The chain has TRBV27 and TRBJ1-2; 9 positions match TRBD1. CDR3 length equals 17 residues. CDR1 MNHEY and CDR2 SMNVEV come from the germline V gene (reference sequence). The ends lost 4 bases at V and 8 bases at J; junction bases unmatched: 17. This CDR3 is CASSSDPGTGTSWGYTF. For the CDR3, the DNA is TGTGCCAGCAGTTCAGATCCCGGGACAGGGACCTCTTGGGGCTACACCTTC.

This chain uses TRBV7-2 with TRBJ1-5; D not resolved. Germline CDR1 and CDR2: SGHTA and FQGNSA. The CDR3 length is 13 residues. V gave up 5 bases and J gave up 6 bases, with 11 bases separating them. The CDR3 sequence: CASSPNRGQPQHF. CDR3 sequence (DNA): TGTGCCAGCAGCCCCAACCGGGGTCAGCCCCAGCATTTT.

This clone was counted ten times or more. Other DNA sequences of this sample code for an identical CDR3. V usage is TRBV5-1 and J usage is TRBJ2-5; 9 bases align to TRBD1. Losses at the gene ends were 5 bases for V and 2 bases for J; bases not matched to a gene: 7. Germline CDR1 is SGHRS and CDR2 is YFSETQ. This CDR3 has 15 residues. CDR3 sequence reads: CASRPPGQGQETQYF. The CDR3 DNA reads as TGCGCCAGCAGGCCTCCGGGACAGGGACAAGAGACCCAGTACTTC. The full variable domain, in which reference TRBV5-1 and TRBJ2-5 provide the parts outside the CDR3, is KAGVTQTPRYLIKTRGQQVTLSCSPISGHRSVSWYQQTPGQGLQFLFEYFSETQRNKGNFPGRFSGRQFSNSRSEMNVSTLELGDSALYLCASRPPGQGQETQYFGPGTRLLVL.

This chain uses TRBV14 with TRBJ2-3, with 13 bases that match TRBD2. The CDR3 runs to 16 residues. V gave up 4 bases and J gave up 7 bases; unmatched junction bases: 8. Looked up from germline, CDR1 is SGHDN and CDR2 is FVKESK. This CDR3 reads CASSLLGLAGVNTQYF. In DNA form, the CDR3 reads TGTGCCAGCAGCCTGCTAGGACTAGCGGGAGTCAATACGCAGTATTTT. The complete variable domain, with remaining parts taken from reference TRBV14 and TRBJ2-3, reads EAGVTQFPSHSVIEKGQTVTLRCDPISGHDNLYWYRRVMGKEIKFLLHFVKESKQDESGMPNNRFLAERTGGTYSTLKVQPAELEDSGVYFCASSLLGLAGVNTQYFGPGTRLTVL.

The genes are TRBV6-4 and TRBJ2-3, with D tentatively TRBD1 or TRBD2 (5 bases each). Trimming removed 0 bases at V and 4 bases at J, with 8 bases between. The CDR3 runs to 14 residues. CDR1 and CDR2 from the germline V gene are MRHNA and SNTAGT. In nucleotides, the CDR3 is TGTGCCAGCAGTGACTCTGGGGGAGCAGATACGCAGTATTTT. Protein product: CASSDSGGADTQYF.

This chain links TRBV5-1 with TRBJ2-1, with TRBD1 matching over 8 bases. This CDR3 region has 13 residues. In germline, CDR1 is SGHRS, CDR2 YFSETQ. V shed 4 bases and J 9 bases; nucleotides not matched to a gene: 6. Here the CDR3 DNA reads TGCGCCAGCAGCATGACAGGGGCTGGTGAGCAGTTCTTC. Protein: CASSMTGAGEQFF. The variable domain in full, with the rest retrieved from reference TRBV5-1 and TRBJ2-1, is KAGVTQTPRYLIKTRGQQVTLSCSPISGHRSVSWYQQTPGQGLQFLFEYFSETQRNKGNFPGRFSGRQFSNSRSEMNVSTLELGDSALYLCASSMTGAGEQFFGPGTRLTVL.

This clone was observed a handful of times. CDR3 DNA: TGTGCCAGCAGCGTAGGGGCAGGCAACAATCAGCCCCAGCATTTT. This encodes CASSVGAGNNQPQHF. V gene TRBV9 combines with J gene TRBJ1-5; D is undetermined. The germline V gene encodes CDR1 SGDLS and CDR2 YYNGEE. Trimming took off 0 bases at V and 3 bases at J, with 10 bases between the two ends. There are 15 residues in the CDR3.

For the CDR3, the DNA is TGTGCCAGCGTCTCTGGCAACTCCTACGAGCAGTACTTC. This sequence encodes CASVSGNSYEQYF. The chain joins TRBV6-1 to TRBJ2-7; D gene ambiguous. Germline V gives CDR1 MNHNS, CDR2 SASEGT. CDR3 length: 13 residues. Between the trimmed V and J ends, which lost 8 bases and 0 bases, there was a span of 11 bases.

J is TRBJ2-5 and V is TRBV6-9, with TRBD2 identical over 9 bases. The trim removed 3 bases at V and 7 bases at J, leaving 12 bases unmatched. The CDR3 is made up of 16 amino acids. CDR1 is MNHGY and CDR2 is SVAAGI in the germline V gene. The CDR3 region is CASSYSSAGGPTTQYF. The CDR3 DNA reads as TGTGCCAGCAGTTACTCGTCGGCGGGAGGGCCTACGACCCAGTACTTC.

This clone was picked up a small number of times. The genes are TRBV2 and TRBJ2-2; D might be TRBD1 (5 bases). The CDR3 extends over 15 amino acids. Deletions cut 8 bases from V and 0 bases from J, with 13 bases between. Germline lookup yields CDR1 SNHLY and CDR2 FYNNEI. The CDR3 nucleotides are TGTGCCAGCGGTAAGGACAAACCGAACACCGGGGAGCTGTTTTTT. This codes for CASGKDKPNTGELFF.

The chain links TRBV28 to TRBJ2-2; 13 nucleotides align to TRBD2. Germline loops: CDR1 MDHEN, CDR2 SYDVKM. The J segment lost 3 bases and the V segment lost 5 bases, leaving 9 bases of the junction unmatched. The CDR3 runs to 18 residues. CDR3 sequence (DNA): TGTGCCAGCAGTCTAAGGACTAGCGGGAGAGGTTACACCGGGGAGCTGTTTTTT. This encodes CASSLRTSGRGYTGELFF.

The rearrangement uses TRBV2 and TRBJ2-3; 8 bases match TRBD2. The CDR3 covers 15 residues. Per the germline V gene, CDR1 is SNHLY and CDR2 is FYNNEI. The trim removed 0 bases at V and 5 bases at J, leaving 4 bases unmatched. The CDR3 sequence is CASSEALLAGDTQYF. Here the CDR3 DNA reads TGTGCCAGCAGTGAAGCGCTGCTAGCGGGAGATACGCAGTATTTT.

The rearrangement joins TRBV7-2 to TRBJ2-3; D uncertain. From germline, CDR1 is SGHTA and CDR2 FQGNSA. This CDR3 is 13 amino acids long. The germline V and J ends were trimmed by 2 bases and 4 bases, with 7 bases remaining between them. CDR3 residues: CASSLLMADTQYF. In nucleotides, the CDR3 is TGTGCCAGCAGCTTACTCATGGCAGATACGCAGTATTTT.

The chain joins TRBV5-1 to TRBJ2-7; D unclear. The V and J ends lost 2 bases and 7 bases respectively, with 13 bases between them. The CDR3 length is 13 residues. Per germline, CDR1 SGHRS and CDR2 YFSETQ. CDR3 sequence: CASSLPPSWEQYF. CDR3 in DNA: TGCGCCAGCAGCTTACCGCCTTCCTGGGAGCAGTACTTC.

CDR3 nucleotide sequence: TGCGCCAGCAGCCATTACAACCGGGACAGGGACATCCAAGGGCGCGAGCAGTACTTC. This gives the protein CASSHYNRDRDIQGREQYF. This chain connects TRBV23-1 to TRBJ2-7; 9 nucleotides align to TRBD1. TRBV23-1 is placed among ORFs of uncertain function. Losses at the gene ends were 6 bases for V and 6 bases for J; bases not matched to a gene: 24. The CDR3 runs to 19 residues.

This chain joins TRBV5-1 and TRBJ1-2, with 10 bases matching TRBD1. CDR3 length: 16 residues. Germline CDR1 SGHRS, CDR2 YFSETQ. The J segment lost 4 bases and the V segment lost 3 bases, leaving 9 bases of the junction unmatched. CDR3 sequence: CASSSGQGGSSYGYTF. Written as DNA, the CDR3 is TGCGCCAGCAGCTCTGGACAGGGGGGGTCGAGCTATGGCTACACCTTC.

In this sample, this clone turned up once. The chain is built from TRBV6-5 and TRBJ2-5; TRBD2 aligns across 7 bases. The CDR3 totals 16 residues. With 0 bases clipped from V and 8 bases from J, the junction kept 12 bases outside the gene matches. The germline gives CDR1 MNHEY, CDR2 SVGAGI. CDR3 sequence: CASSYSKSSGPGTQYF. In DNA, the CDR3 is TGTGCCAGCAGTTACTCGAAGTCTAGCGGACCTGGAACCCAGTACTTC.

This chain connects TRBV11-2 to TRBJ2-7; 10 positions agree with TRBD2. From germline, CDR1 is SGHAT and CDR2 FQNNGV. Trimming at V came to 0 bases and at J to 4 bases, leaving 6 bases not matched to a gene. The CDR3 consists of 16 residues. CDR3 DNA sequence: TGTGCCAGCAGCTTAGAGCCCAAAGCGGGAGGGTACGAGCAGTACTTC. Its translation: CASSLEPKAGGYEQYF.

This sequence joins TRBV2 and TRBJ2-7, with D unclear. Trimming took 4 bases from V and 2 from J, leaving 12 bases between them. The CDR3 has 14 amino acids. Per the germline V gene, CDR1 is SNHLY and CDR2 is FYNNEI. The CDR3 here is CASSAAGPAYEQYF. The CDR3 bases are TGTGCCAGCAGTGCTGCAGGCCCGGCCTACGAGCAGTACTTC.

CDR3 coding DNA: TGTGCCTGGAGTGAGGGCAATGGCTACACCTTC. This translates into CAWSEGNGYTF. This chain connects TRBV30 to TRBJ1-2; D remains unclear. V was pared by 1 base and J by 6 bases, with 6 bases between. Germline V gene sequence: CDR1 GTSNPN, CDR2 SVGIG (reference sequence). The CDR3 has 11 amino acids.

The sample holds a few counts of this clone. The chain joins TRBV21-1 to TRBJ2-1; the tabulated D call, TRBD1, remains unverified against the DNA. TRBV21-1 is designated a pseudogene. CDR3 length equals 15 residues. CDR3 bases: TGTGCCAGCGGGGGAGAGGGGGCGGTGGGCAATGAGCAGTTCTTC. Translating it yields CASGGEGAVGNEQFF.

The chain recombines TRBV5-1 with TRBJ2-5, with a tentative D call TRBD2 (6 bases). Germline assignment: CDR1 SGHRS and CDR2 YFSETQ. Trimming removed 0 bases at V and 4 bases at J, with 10 bases between. The CDR3 is 14 residues long. The CDR3 reads CASSLARAGETQYF. The CDR3 coding sequence is TGCGCCAGCAGCTTGGCCCGAGCGGGAGAGACCCAGTACTTC. Looking up the rest from reference TRBV5-1 and TRBJ2-5 gives the full variable domain: KAGVTQTPRYLIKTRGQQVTLSCSPISGHRSVSWYQQTPGQGLQFLFEYFSETQRNKGNFPGRFSGRQFSNSRSEMNVSTLELGDSALYLCASSLARAGETQYFGPGTRLLVL.

This rearrangement joins TRBV28 to TRBJ2-1; D is perhaps TRBD1 (5 bases). The V end was cut by 8 bases, the J end by 5 bases, with 16 bases between. The CDR3 extends over 14 amino acids. Per germline, CDR1 MDHEN and CDR2 SYDVKM. CDR3 residues: CASWRWGHHNEQFF. The CDR3 coding sequence is TGTGCCAGCTGGCGGTGGGGCCATCACAATGAGCAGTTCTTC. Full variable domain (outside the CDR3, taken from reference TRBV28 and TRBJ2-1): DVKVTQSSRYLVKRTGEKVFLECVQDMDHENMFWYRQDPGLGLRLIYFSYDVKMKEKGDIPEGYSVSREKKERFSLILESASTNQTSMYLCASWRWGHHNEQFFGPGTRLTVL.

The table lists this clone with a count of one. V is TRBV5-4 and J is TRBJ1-2, with a tentative D call TRBD1 (6 bases). CDR1 SGHNT and CDR2 YYREEE come from the germline V gene (reference sequence). V gave up 5 bases and J gave up 8 bases, with 13 bases separating them. The CDR3 covers 12 residues. The DNA for the CDR3 is TGTGCCAGCAGTTGGGACACGGGCGGCTACACCTTC. Translating it yields CASSWDTGGYTF. The entire variable domain, with the rest obtained from reference TRBV5-4 and TRBJ1-2, is as follows: ETGVTQSPTHLIKTRGQQVTLRCSSQSGHNTVSWYQQALGQGPQFIFQYYREEENGRGNFPPRFSGLQFPNYSSELNVNALELDDSALYLCASSWDTGGYTFGSGTRLTVV.

The chain uses TRBV28 and TRBJ1-5; D is perhaps TRBD1 (5 bases). There are 15 residues in the CDR3. Germline V gene sequence: CDR1 MDHEN, CDR2 SYDVKM. V was clipped by 3 bases and J by 9 bases, with 18 bases between them. This CDR3 reads CASSLSYWGGRPQHF. DNA of the CDR3: TGTGCCAGCAGTTTGTCGTACTGGGGGGGTCGGCCCCAGCATTTT.